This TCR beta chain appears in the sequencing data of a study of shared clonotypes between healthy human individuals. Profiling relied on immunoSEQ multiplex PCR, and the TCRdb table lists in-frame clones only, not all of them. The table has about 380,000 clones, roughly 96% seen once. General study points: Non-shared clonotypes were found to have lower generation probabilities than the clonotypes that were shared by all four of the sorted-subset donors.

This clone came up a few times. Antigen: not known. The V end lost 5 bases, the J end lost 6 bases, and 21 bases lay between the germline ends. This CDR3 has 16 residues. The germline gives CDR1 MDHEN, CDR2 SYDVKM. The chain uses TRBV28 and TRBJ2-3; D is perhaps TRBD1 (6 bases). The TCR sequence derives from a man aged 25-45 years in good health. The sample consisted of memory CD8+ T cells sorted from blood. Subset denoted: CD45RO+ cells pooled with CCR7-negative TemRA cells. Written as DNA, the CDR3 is TGTGCCAGCAGTCATACAGGGCTGGGGGACACCGATACGCAGTATTTT. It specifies CASSHTGLGDTDTQYF.